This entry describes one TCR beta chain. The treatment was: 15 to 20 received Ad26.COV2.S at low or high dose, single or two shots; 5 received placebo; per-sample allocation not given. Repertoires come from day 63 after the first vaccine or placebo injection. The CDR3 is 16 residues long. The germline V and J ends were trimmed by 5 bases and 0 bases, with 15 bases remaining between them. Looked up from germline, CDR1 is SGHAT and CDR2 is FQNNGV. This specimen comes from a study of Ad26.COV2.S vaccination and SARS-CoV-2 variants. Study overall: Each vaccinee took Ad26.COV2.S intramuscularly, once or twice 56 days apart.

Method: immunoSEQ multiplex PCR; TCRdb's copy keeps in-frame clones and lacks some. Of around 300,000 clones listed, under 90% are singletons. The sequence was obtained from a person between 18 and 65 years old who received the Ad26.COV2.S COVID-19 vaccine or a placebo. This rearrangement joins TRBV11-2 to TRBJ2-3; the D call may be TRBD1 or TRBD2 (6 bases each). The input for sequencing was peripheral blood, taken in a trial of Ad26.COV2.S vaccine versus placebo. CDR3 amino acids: CASSGGRATSTDTQYF. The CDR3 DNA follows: TGTGCCAGCAGCGGGGGGCGGGCAACTAGCACAGATACGCAGTATTTT.